These 25 T cell receptor beta chains originate from one sample sequenced in a study of CD8+ T cells in alopecia areata. Documented treatment: oral pan-JAK inhibitor, 5-10 mg twice daily. As the sequencing template, cDNA was produced by extracting RNA and reverse transcribing it. The repertoire was sequenced with immunoSEQ multiplex PCR; TCRdb's copy has only in-frame clones and lacks some. The table lists some 240,000 clones, more than 45% of them singletons. This sample comprised CD4+ T cells sorted from blood, obtained at week 4, from a patient treated with tofacitinib. The receptors originated from a human donor with alopecia areata.

The chain joins TRBV30 to TRBJ1-1; D is unclear. The CDR3 runs 13 residues. The V end was cut by 3 bases, the J end by 4 bases, with 12 bases between. CDR1 and CDR2 (germline): GTSNPN, SVGIG (reference sequence). The CDR3 DNA sequence: TGTGCCTGGAGGGCAGACATTGGCACTGAAGCTTTCTTT. It specifies CAWRADIGTEAFF.

The chain joins TRBV29-1 to TRBJ1-1, with D possibly matching TRBD1 (5 bases). Trimming shortened V by 4 bases and J by 6 bases, and 9 bases separated the two germline ends. This CDR3 is 11 amino acids long. Per the germline V gene, CDR1 is SQVTM and CDR2 is ANQGSEA. In DNA form, the CDR3 reads TGCAGCGTTGGGGGGACCTCTGAAGCTTTCTTT. Its translation is CSVGGTSEAFF.

This sequence joins TRBV11-2 and TRBJ2-7; D is unresolved. CDR3 size: 13 residues. Looked up from germline, CDR1 is SGHAT and CDR2 is FQNNGV. V shed 1 base and J shed 4 bases, with 8 bases lying between them. CDR3 region: CASSLAGFYEQYF. DNA for the CDR3: TGTGCCAGCAGCTTAGCCGGATTTTACGAGCAGTACTTC.

V is TRBV6-1 and J is TRBJ1-1; 8 bases line up with TRBD1. CDR1 is MNHNS, CDR2 SASEGT, per germline. The CDR3 totals 16 residues. V lost 4 bases and J lost 10; bases outside the gene matches: 17. CDR3 nucleotide sequence: TGTGCCAGCAGTGTTATGGACAGGGCCCTTGGGCAAGGAGCTTTCTTT. Its protein is CASSVMDRALGQGAFF.

This clone was counted at least ten times. V is TRBV14 and J is TRBJ2-2; the D is unclear. This CDR3 is 16 amino acids long. Trimming stripped 4 bases from V and 3 bases from J, with 15 bases between. Germline-derived CDR1 and CDR2 are SGHDN and FVKESK. The CDR3 sequence is CASSPWQRGDTGELFF. CDR3 in DNA: TGTGCCAGCAGCCCCTGGCAGAGAGGAGACACCGGGGAGCTGTTTTTT. The full variable domain, in which reference TRBV14 and TRBJ2-2 provide the parts outside the CDR3, is EAGVTQFPSHSVIEKGQTVTLRCDPISGHDNLYWYRRVMGKEIKFLLHFVKESKQDESGMPNNRFLAERTGGTYSTLKVQPAELEDSGVYFCASSPWQRGDTGELFFGEGSRLTVL.

The sample holds a few counts of this clone. The J gene is TRBJ2-7, the V gene TRBV19, with 8 positions matching TRBD1. The CDR3 has 13 amino acids. The ends lost 7 bases at V and 6 bases at J; junction bases unmatched: 8. Germline V gene sequence: CDR1 LNHDA, CDR2 SQIVND (reference sequence). CDR3 sequence reads: CASTGQGNREQYF. The CDR3 region has the DNA TGTGCCAGTACAGGACAGGGCAATCGCGAGCAGTACTTC.

The V and J genes are TRBV5-1 and TRBJ2-2; D may match TRBD1 or TRBD2 (6 bases each). Germline V gene data show CDR1 as SGHRS and CDR2 as YFSETQ. CDR3 length: 15 residues. V lost 7 bases to trimming and J lost 4 bases, with 17 bases between them. The CDR3 sequence: CASSKGGPSTGELFF. CDR3 coding DNA: TGCGCCAGCTCGAAGGGGGGCCCGAGCACCGGGGAGCTGTTTTTT.

This sequence joins TRBV7-9 and TRBJ1-5; tentatively, D is TRBD1 (5 bases). Trimming removed 4 bases at V and 11 bases at J, with 18 bases between. The CDR3 has 14 residues. CDR1 and CDR2 (germline): SEHNR, FQNEAQ (reference sequence). The CDR3 loop reads CASSSRDETWAQHF. The DNA of the CDR3 is TGTGCCAGCAGCTCCCGGGACGAAACCTGGGCCCAGCATTTT.

The table lists this clone with a few counts. The CDR3 DNA reads TGTGCCAGCAGCCCCCGGGCGGGGAAAGGAGCTTTCTTT. This codes for CASSPRAGKGAFF. This chain connects TRBV7-9 to TRBJ1-1; D call uncertain. V dropped 5 bases and J dropped 10 bases, with 17 bases sitting between them. Germline V gene sequence: CDR1 SEHNR, CDR2 FQNEAQ (reference sequence). The CDR3 totals 13 residues. The variable domain in full, completed from reference TRBV7-9 and TRBJ1-1, reads DTGVSQNPRHKITKRGQNVTFRCDPISEHNRLYWYRQTLGQGPEFLTYFQNEAQLEKSRLLSDRFSAERPKGSFSTLEIQRTEQGDSAMYLCASSPRAGKGAFFGQGTRLTVV.

Details on this clone: Mismatch with germline at one junction end may stem from a read error. The genes are TRBV20-1 and TRBJ1-6; TRBD1 matches 10 bases. The CDR3 runs 11 residues. Germline V gene data show CDR1 as DFQATT and CDR2 as SNEGSKA (reference sequence). The CDR3 sequence is CSASGPGQGYF. CDR3 DNA: TGCAGTGCCTCGGGACCGGGACAGGGGTACTTT.

The chain is built from TRBV6-5 and TRBJ2-7, with a tentative D call TRBD1 (5 bases). V was pared by 4 bases and J by 2 bases, with 12 bases between. CDR1 is MNHEY, CDR2 SVGAGI, per germline. The CDR3 is made up of 14 amino acids. CDR3 region: CASSLTGATYEQYF. The CDR3 region has the DNA TGTGCCAGCAGTTTAACAGGTGCAACCTACGAGCAGTACTTC.

The chain has TRBV15 and TRBJ1-2, with D perhaps TRBD1 (6 bases). The CDR3 is 16 amino acids. V was cut by 1 base and J by 4 bases, with 16 bases left in between. Germline CDR1 and CDR2: LNHNV and YYDKDF (reference sequence). CDR3 in DNA: TGTGCCACCAGCAGAGCCCCAGGGGCAGTAACCTATGGCTACACCTTC. This gives the protein CATSRAPGAVTYGYTF. Combining the CDR3 with reference TRBV15 and TRBJ1-2 gives the whole variable domain DAMVIQNPRYQVTQFGKPVTLSCSQTLNHNVMYWYQQKSSQAPKLLFHYYDKDFNNEADTPDNFQSRRPNTSFCFLDIRSPGLGDTAMYLCATSRAPGAVTYGYTFGSGTRLTVV.

This clone was picked up a small number of times. The genes are TRBV10-3 and TRBJ2-7, with D unclear. The germline V gene encodes CDR1 ENHRY and CDR2 SYGVKD. Trimming pared 0 bases from V and 6 bases from J, leaving 18 bases between. The CDR3 is 16 residues long. CDR3 loop: CAISESEWHDRREQYF. In DNA form, the CDR3 reads TGTGCCATCAGTGAGTCAGAGTGGCACGATCGTCGCGAGCAGTACTTC.

This chain uses TRBV7-9 with TRBJ1-5, with D maybe TRBD1 (5 bases). The CDR3 sequence is 14 residues long. V was cut by 5 bases and J by 2 bases, with 10 bases left in between. The germline V gene encodes CDR1 SEHNR and CDR2 FQNEAQ (reference sequence). The DNA for the CDR3 is TGTGCCAGCAGCCACCTAGGGGGCAATCAGCCCCAGCATTTT. Its protein is CASSHLGGNQPQHF.

The chain couples TRBV5-1 to TRBJ2-3; 9 bases are a match to TRBD1. Per germline, CDR1 SGHRS and CDR2 YFSETQ. V lost 4 bases to trimming and J lost 1 base; unmatched junction nucleotides: 4. CDR3 length: 15 residues. CDR3 bases: TGCGCCAGCAGCCCACAGGGGGCTGGCACAGATACGCAGTATTTT. This sequence encodes CASSPQGAGTDTQYF.

The genes are TRBV6-6 and TRBJ1-1, with D perhaps matching TRBD1 (5 bases). The CDR3 runs 15 residues. V was clipped by 4 bases and J by 3 bases, with 15 bases between them. CDR1 and CDR2 from the germline V gene are MNHNY and SVGAGI (reference sequence). This chain's CDR3 is CASSWDFLGDTEAFF. The CDR3 region has the DNA TGTGCCAGCAGTTGGGACTTTCTAGGCGACACTGAAGCTTTCTTT.

V gene TRBV10-3 combines with J gene TRBJ1-3, with D unclear. Germline V gene sequence: CDR1 ENHRY, CDR2 SYGVKD. With 5 bases removed from V and 5 bases from J, the gap between germline ends came to 10 bases. The CDR3 is 13 residues long. DNA for the CDR3: TGTGCCATCAGTTCGGACGGGCGAAACACCATATATTTT. Translating gives CAISSDGRNTIYF.

This chain joins TRBV4-3 and TRBJ1-4; unclear D gene. The length of the CDR3 is 12 residues. Per germline, CDR1 LGHNA and CDR2 YSLEER. The V gene lost 8 bases and the J gene lost 7 bases, with 11 bases spanning the gap. For the CDR3, the DNA is TGCGCCAGCGGTTCGCCCGGTGAAAAACTGTTTTTT. Its protein product is CASGSPGEKLFF.

This clone was seen only a few times. This sample includes further DNA sequences coding for the same CDR3. The chain joins TRBV6-4 to TRBJ1-6; D not certain. Germline V gene sequence: CDR1 MRHNA, CDR2 SNTAGT. This CDR3 spans 14 amino acids. The ends were cut back, 3 bases at V and 6 bases at J, with 9 bases in the middle. Here the CDR3 reads CASSEAGRNSPLHF. CDR3 sequence (DNA): TGTGCCAGCAGTGAGGCAGGCCGTAATTCACCCCTCCACTTT.

This clone has just a few counts. The V gene is TRBV4-3, the J gene TRBJ2-1; D might be TRBD1 (5 bases). This CDR3 spans 15 amino acids. Germline V gene data show CDR1 as LGHNA and CDR2 as YSLEER. Trimming shortened V by 2 bases and J by 6 bases, and 14 bases separated the two germline ends. The CDR3: CASSQKRDRANEQFF. The CDR3 nucleotides read TGCGCCAGCAGCCAAAAGAGAGACAGAGCCAATGAGCAGTTCTTC.

In its sample, this clone was seen many times. The chain has TRBV5-1 and TRBJ1-4, with D hard to call. V shed 3 bases and J shed 8 bases, with 14 bases lying between them. Looked up from germline, CDR1 is SGHRS and CDR2 is YFSETQ. The length of the CDR3 is 14 residues. The CDR3 is CASSSSGSGEKLFF. The CDR3 DNA sequence: TGCGCCAGCAGCTCTTCAGGAAGTGGCGAAAAACTGTTTTTT.

V and J are TRBV29-1 and TRBJ1-4; TRBD1 is a possible D gene (5 bases). The germline gives CDR1 SQVTM, CDR2 ANQGSEA. The V end lost 5 bases, the J end lost 0 bases, and 13 bases lay between the germline ends. The CDR3 is 15 amino acids. The CDR3 coding sequence is TGCAGCGTTAAGTACAGGATTGCAACTAATGAAAAACTGTTTTTT. This translates into CSVKYRIATNEKLFF.

The chain combines TRBV2 with TRBJ2-3; 8 bases are shared with TRBD2. Per germline, CDR1 SNHLY and CDR2 FYNNEI. Germline trimming cut 7 bases from V and 0 bases from J; bases unmatched to any gene: 6. CDR3 size: 15 residues. In DNA, the CDR3 is TGTGCCAGCAATAAAGCGGGGGCCAGCACAGATACGCAGTATTTT. This encodes CASNKAGASTDTQYF.

This clone was seen a few times. This chain links TRBV27 with TRBJ1-5; D not certain. This CDR3 comprises 13 residues. Germline V lookup: CDR1 MNHEY, CDR2 SMNVEV (reference sequence). V was trimmed by 2 bases and J by 4 bases, leaving 6 bases between them. CDR3 nucleotides: TGTGCCAGCAGTTTAGGACGGAATCAGCCCCAGCATTTT. Its protein is CASSLGRNQPQHF.

This clone showed up just a few times. The rearrangement links TRBV29-1 to TRBJ2-5; the D is unclear. From germline, CDR1 is SQVTM and CDR2 ANQGSEA. The CDR3 sequence is 13 residues long. The V end lost 1 base, the J end lost 5 bases, and 11 bases lay between the germline ends. CDR3 amino acids: CSVEVPGGETQYF. The CDR3 bases are TGCAGCGTTGAAGTCCCCGGTGGGGAGACCCAGTACTTC.